The 8 T cell receptor beta chains in this list originate from one sample, sequenced in a study of Tregs in tolerant kidney transplant recipients. Produced via immunoSEQ multiplex PCR; TCRdb's table is partial and in-frame only. The sample lists around 78,000 clones, around 90% occurring once. The sample was Tregs from blood, taken before the transplant. The receptors were sampled from a human donor who received a combined kidney and bone marrow transplant.

The chain couples TRBV10-3 to TRBJ2-3; TRBD2 aligns across 8 bases. Germline trimming cut 6 bases from V and 0 bases from J; bases unmatched to any gene: 2. The germline V gene encodes CDR1 ENHRY and CDR2 SYGVKD. The CDR3 is made up of 14 amino acids. The CDR3 region is CAIRGTSSTDTQYF. CDR3 nucleotides: TGTGCCATCAGAGGGACTAGTAGCACAGATACGCAGTATTTT.

The chain is built from TRBV15 and TRBJ2-1, with D perhaps given as TRBD1 or TRBD2 (5 bases each). The CDR3 loop spans 16 amino acids. Trimming stripped 0 bases from V and 8 bases from J, with 17 bases between. The germline V gene has CDR1 LNHNV and CDR2 YYDKDF (reference sequence). The CDR3 is CATSREPGKRGDEQFF. The CDR3 region has the DNA TGTGCCACCAGCAGAGAACCTGGCAAGAGGGGTGATGAGCAGTTCTTC. Using reference TRBV15 and TRBJ2-1 for the parts outside the CDR3, the full variable domain is DAMVIQNPRYQVTQFGKPVTLSCSQTLNHNVMYWYQQKSSQAPKLLFHYYDKDFNNEADTPDNFQSRRPNTSFCFLDIRSPGLGDTAMYLCATSREPGKRGDEQFFGPGTRLTVL.

The chain has TRBV5-4 and TRBJ1-2; TRBD1 matches at 7 bases. V shed 4 bases and J 5 bases; nucleotides not matched to a gene: 5. Germline-derived CDR1 and CDR2 are SGHNT and YYREEE (reference sequence). This CDR3 region has 13 residues. The CDR3 DNA is TGTGCCAGCAGCCTAGGGACAGATTATGGCTACACCTTC. Its translation: CASSLGTDYGYTF.

V and J are TRBV28 and TRBJ2-7, with 9 bases matching TRBD2. Germline V gene sequence: CDR1 MDHEN, CDR2 SYDVKM. The ends lost 10 bases at V and 4 bases at J; junction bases unmatched: 11. The CDR3 has 14 residues. The CDR3 nucleotides read TGTGCCACCCTTGGTCTAGCGGGATGGTACGAGCAGTACTTC. Its translation: CATLGLAGWYEQYF.

The chain combines TRBV18 with TRBJ2-3; 7 bases align to TRBD2. V was pared by 0 bases and J by 6 bases, with 9 bases of the junction left unmatched. The CDR3 totals 16 residues. From germline, CDR1 is KGHSH and CDR2 LQKENI. This CDR3 reads CASSPPSAGVGDTQYF. The CDR3 nucleotides read TGTGCCAGCTCACCACCGTCTGCGGGAGTGGGCGATACGCAGTATTTT.

This chain connects TRBV29-1 to TRBJ2-1; D ambiguous. Germline CDR1 reads SQVTM; CDR2 reads ANQGSEA. This CDR3 region has 13 residues. V was pared by 3 bases and J by 6 bases, with 12 bases between. The CDR3: CSVDKASRNEQFF. CDR3 DNA: TGCAGCGTTGATAAGGCGTCCCGCAATGAGCAGTTCTTC.

This clone was recorded once. CDR3 amino acids: CASSLEAGGYNEQFF. The CDR3 coding sequence is TGTGCCAGCAGCTTGGAGGCGGGAGGTTACAATGAGCAGTTCTTC. The chain links TRBV5-4 to TRBJ2-1; 8 positions match TRBD2. The ends lost 0 bases at V and 4 bases at J; junction bases unmatched: 3. This CDR3 spans 15 amino acids. The germline gives CDR1 SGHNT, CDR2 YYREEE (reference sequence).

The chain joins TRBV11-2 to TRBJ2-3; D is unresolved. The CDR3 covers 14 residues. Deletions cut 3 bases from V and 4 bases from J, with 11 bases between. Germline V gene data show CDR1 as SGHAT and CDR2 as FQNNGV. CDR3 amino acids: CASSLRGRADTQYF. CDR3 coding DNA: TGTGCCAGCAGCTTGAGAGGAAGGGCAGATACGCAGTATTTT. The variable domain in full, completed from reference TRBV11-2 and TRBJ2-3, reads EAGVAQSPRYKIIEKRQSVAFWCNPISGHATLYWYQQILGQGPKLLIQFQNNGVVDDSQLPKDRFSAERLKGVDSTLKIQPAKLEDSAVYLCASSLRGRADTQYFGPGTRLTVL.